This is a list of T cell receptor beta chains from one sample in a study of blood T cells in healthy people across ages. TCRdb passed the 5' RACE reads through MiXCR, listing each CDR3 protein once. The profile shows around 1,800,000 distinct CDR3 sequences, about 39% of them singletons. The sequenced sample was blood. The receptors stem from a human donor in good health. The CDR3 runs from the conserved cysteine through the conserved F or W. The order of the fields is clone size, V gene, J gene, D gene, CDR3 DNA, CDR3 protein. A D gene is named only where the DNA matches it firmly. Some rows mark clone size as missing; the rest say once, few, many or name a class of expanded clone.

-	TRBV20-1	TRBJ2-1	-	TGCAGTGCAACGGACGTAAGTGGCTCCTACAATGAGCAGTTCTTC	CSATDVSGSYNEQFF
-	TRBV5-1	TRBJ2-7	-	TGCGCCAGCAGCCCTGGGGGGGGCAGATACGAGCAGTACTTC	CASSPGGGRYEQYF
-	TRBV7-2	TRBJ2-5	-	TGTGCCAGCAGCCCCTCTATAAGTACTGAGACCCAGTACTTC	CASSPSISTETQYF
once	TRBV6-2/TRBV6-3	TRBJ2-3	-	TGTGCCAGCAGTTACTCGGCTAGCGATTCCACAGATACGCAGTATTTT	CASSYSASDSTDTQYF
few	TRBV4-2	TRBJ1-6	-	TGTGCCAGCAGCCATTTACAGGGAATATCGCTCCACTTT	CASSHLQGISLHF
-	TRBV14	TRBJ1-5	-	TGTGCCAGCAGCTCTGACGGCAATCGGCCCCAGCATTTT	CASSSDGNRPQHF
-	TRBV7-2	TRBJ2-1	TRBD2	TGTGCCAGCGTCCTAGTTGCGACTAGCGGGAGTAATGAGCAGTTCTTC	CASVLVATSGSNEQFF
-	TRBV5-1	TRBJ2-3	-	TGCGCCAGCAGCTTGGACTATATAGATACGCAGTATTTT	CASSLDYIDTQYF
-	TRBV3-1	TRBJ2-7	-	TGTGCCAGCAGCCAAGATGATTATGGGGTCTACGAGCAGTACTTC	CASSQDDYGVYEQYF
-	TRBV7-6	TRBJ2-7	TRBD1	TGTGTCTCTCGGGAAACCGGGACAGGGGATAGCAGGCAGTACTTC	CVSRETGTGDSRQYF
-	TRBV20-1	TRBJ1-5	-	TGCAGTGCTAGAGATAATCTCAGGGGACAGCCCCAGCATTTT	CSARDNLRGQPQHF
-	TRBV11-3	TRBJ2-7	-	TGTGCCAGCAGCCCCTACAGTTCCTACGAGCAGTACTTC	CASSPYSSYEQYF
-	TRBV5-1	TRBJ2-3	TRBD1	TGCGCCAGCTCGGACAGGGGTTTTGGTAACAGCCCTCGATCGCAGTATTTT	CASSDRGFGNSPRSQYF
-	TRBV7-2	TRBJ1-2	-	TGTGCCAGCAGCCCCTCGATAGGGGGCTACACCTTC	CASSPSIGGYTF
-	TRBV7-2	TRBJ1-2	-	TGTGCCAGCAGCTTAGCGGGGCCTGTGGGGGAGAGCGGCTACACCTTC	CASSLAGPVGESGYTF
-	TRBV7-9	TRBJ1-6	-	TGTGCCAGCAGCTTAATAGCAGATAATTCACCCCTCCACTTT	CASSLIADNSPLHF
-	TRBV20-1	TRBJ2-7	TRBD1	TGCAGTGCTAGCTTTTCCGGGACAGGGTGGATCGGGCAGTACTTC	CSASFSGTGWIGQYF